This T cell receptor beta chain was captured in a study of cytomegalovirus exposure and HLA in healthy donors. Study-wide background: Early on, a data release was issued that held roughly 86 million unique TCRs from HLA-typed donors.

Study-wide findings and caveats: Accounts indicate the classifier identified cytomegalovirus status with strong specificity and sensitivity.

Primers included in the PCR were 60 Vbeta and 13 Jbeta primers. How the authors handled the data: Tens of millions of unique TCR beta chains, 10 million to 14 million shared, were counted in a later analysis. Method: immunoSEQ multiplex PCR; TCRdb's copy keeps in-frame clones and lacks some. V, J and clone size are those of that table, while D and trimming were read from the DNA. The sample lists about 160,000 clones; over 75% were seen once. CDR3 size: 17 residues. Germline assignment: CDR1 SGHTA and CDR2 FQGNSA. With 4 bases clipped from V and 2 bases from J, the junction kept 12 bases outside the gene matches. This clone was seen a handful of times. Its antigen remains unidentified.

This clonotype was obtained from a woman aged 45-65 years in good health and CMV-seropositive. The genes are TRBV7-2 and TRBJ2-7; 9 positions agree with TRBD1. The sequenced sample consisted of PBMCs. CDR3 sequence (DNA): TGTGCCAGCAGCTCACAAACCGCACAGGGGGCCCCCTACGAGCAGTACTTC. It specifies CASSSQTAQGAPYEQYF.